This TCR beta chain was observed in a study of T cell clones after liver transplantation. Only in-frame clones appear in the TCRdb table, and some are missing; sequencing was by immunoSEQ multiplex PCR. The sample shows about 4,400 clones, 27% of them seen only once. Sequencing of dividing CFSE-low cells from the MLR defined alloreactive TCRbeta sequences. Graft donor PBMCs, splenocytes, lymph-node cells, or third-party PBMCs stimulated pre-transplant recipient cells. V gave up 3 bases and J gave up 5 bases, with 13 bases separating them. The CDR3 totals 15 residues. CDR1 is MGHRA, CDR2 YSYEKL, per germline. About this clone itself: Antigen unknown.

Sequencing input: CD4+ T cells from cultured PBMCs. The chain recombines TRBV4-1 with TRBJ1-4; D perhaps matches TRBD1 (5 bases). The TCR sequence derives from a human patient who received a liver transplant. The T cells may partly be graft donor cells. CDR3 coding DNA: TGCGCCAGCAGCCATTCAGGGCCCTCCAATGAAAAACTGTTTTTT. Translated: CASSHSGPSNEKLFF.